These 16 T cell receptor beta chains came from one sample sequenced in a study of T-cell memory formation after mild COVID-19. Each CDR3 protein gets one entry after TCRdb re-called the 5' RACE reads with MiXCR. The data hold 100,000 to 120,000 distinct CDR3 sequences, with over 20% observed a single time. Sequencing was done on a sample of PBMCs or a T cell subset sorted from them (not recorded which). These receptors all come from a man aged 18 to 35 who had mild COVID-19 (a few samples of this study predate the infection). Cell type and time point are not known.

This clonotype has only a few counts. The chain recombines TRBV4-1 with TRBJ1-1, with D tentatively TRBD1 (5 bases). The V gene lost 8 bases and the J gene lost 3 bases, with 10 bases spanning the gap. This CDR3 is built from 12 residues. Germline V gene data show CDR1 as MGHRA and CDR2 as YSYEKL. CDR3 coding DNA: TGCGCCAGCGCCGCGGGGGACACTGAAGCTTTCTTT. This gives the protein CASAAGDTEAFF.

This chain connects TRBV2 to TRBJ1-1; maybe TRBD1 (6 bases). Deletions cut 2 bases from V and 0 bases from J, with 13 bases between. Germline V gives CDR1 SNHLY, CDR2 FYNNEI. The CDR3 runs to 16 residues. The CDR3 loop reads CASSEMADRMNTEAFF. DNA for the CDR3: TGTGCCAGCAGTGAAATGGCGGACAGAATGAACACTGAAGCTTTCTTT. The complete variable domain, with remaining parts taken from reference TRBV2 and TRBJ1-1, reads EPEVTQTPSHQVTQMGQEVILRCVPISNHLYFYWYRQILGQKVEFLVSFYNNEISEKSEIFDDQFSVERPDGSNFTLKIRSTKLEDSAMYFCASSEMADRMNTEAFFGQGTRLTVV.

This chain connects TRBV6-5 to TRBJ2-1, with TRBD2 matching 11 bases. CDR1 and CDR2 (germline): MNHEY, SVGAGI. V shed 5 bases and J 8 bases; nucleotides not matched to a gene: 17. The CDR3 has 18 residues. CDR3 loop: CASSETGGLLAGAHEQFF. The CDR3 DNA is TGTGCCAGCAGTGAAACAGGGGGTCTACTAGCGGGAGCCCATGAGCAGTTCTTC.

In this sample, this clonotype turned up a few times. CDR3 DNA: TGCGCCAGCAGTTCCCAGGGTCAAGCCTACAATGAGCAGTTCTTC. This sequence encodes CASSSQGQAYNEQFF. V and J are TRBV5-1 and TRBJ2-1; D is possibly TRBD1 (5 bases). V shed 5 bases and J shed 2 bases, with 14 bases lying between them. From germline, CDR1 is SGHRS and CDR2 YFSETQ. This CDR3 contains 15 residues.

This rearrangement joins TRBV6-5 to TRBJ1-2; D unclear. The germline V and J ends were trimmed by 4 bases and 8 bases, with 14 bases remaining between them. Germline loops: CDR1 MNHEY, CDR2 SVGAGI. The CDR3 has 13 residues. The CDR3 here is CASSFGTTWGYTF. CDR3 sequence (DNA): TGTGCCAGCAGTTTCGGTACAACCTGGGGCTACACCTTC.

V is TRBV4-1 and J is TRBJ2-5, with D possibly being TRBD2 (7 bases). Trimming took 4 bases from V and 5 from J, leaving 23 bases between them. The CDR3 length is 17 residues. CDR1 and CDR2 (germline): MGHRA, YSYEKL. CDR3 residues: CASSLVGGGRLRETQYF. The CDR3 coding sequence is TGCGCCAGCAGCCTCGTAGGGGGAGGGCGTTTACGGGAGACCCAGTACTTC.

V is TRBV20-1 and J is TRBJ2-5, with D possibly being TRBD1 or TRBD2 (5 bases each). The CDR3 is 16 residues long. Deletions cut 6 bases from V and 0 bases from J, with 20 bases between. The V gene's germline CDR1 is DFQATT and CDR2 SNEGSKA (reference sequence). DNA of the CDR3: TGCAGTGCAGCCCGTTGGGACCTGGGGTACCAAGAGACCCAGTACTTC. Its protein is CSAARWDLGYQETQYF.

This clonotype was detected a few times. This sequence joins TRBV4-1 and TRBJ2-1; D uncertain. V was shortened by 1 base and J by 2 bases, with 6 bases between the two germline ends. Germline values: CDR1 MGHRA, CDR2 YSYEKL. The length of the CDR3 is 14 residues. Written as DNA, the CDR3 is TGCGCCAGCAGCCAAGGGCAGACCTACAATGAGCAGTTCTTC. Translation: CASSQGQTYNEQFF.

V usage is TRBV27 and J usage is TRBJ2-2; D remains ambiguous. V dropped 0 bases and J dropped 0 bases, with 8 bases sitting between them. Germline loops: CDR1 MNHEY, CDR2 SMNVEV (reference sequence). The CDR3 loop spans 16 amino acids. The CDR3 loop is CASSLSALSNTGELFF. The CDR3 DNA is TGTGCCAGCAGTTTATCGGCCCTCTCGAACACCGGGGAGCTGTTTTTT.

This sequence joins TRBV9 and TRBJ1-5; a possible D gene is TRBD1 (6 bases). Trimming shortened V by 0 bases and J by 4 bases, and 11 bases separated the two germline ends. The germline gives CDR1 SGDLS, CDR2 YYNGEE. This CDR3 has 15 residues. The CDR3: CASSVAPGENQPQHF. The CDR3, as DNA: TGTGCCAGCAGCGTAGCGCCAGGGGAGAATCAGCCCCAGCATTTT.

The CDR3, as DNA: TGCAGCGTTGAGCGGGGGGCAGGTGGCCCAGATACGCAGTATTTT. Translated, it gives CSVERGAGGPDTQYF. The chain recombines TRBV29-1 with TRBJ2-3; TRBD2 aligns across 8 bases. This CDR3 region has 15 residues. The germline V gene encodes CDR1 SQVTM and CDR2 ANQGSEA. V lost 3 bases, J lost 4 bases, and 9 bases stayed unmatched.

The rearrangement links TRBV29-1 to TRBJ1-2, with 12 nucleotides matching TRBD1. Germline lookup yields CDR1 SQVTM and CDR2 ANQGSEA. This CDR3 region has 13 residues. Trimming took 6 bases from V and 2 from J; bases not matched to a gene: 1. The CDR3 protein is CSVGTGGNYGYTF. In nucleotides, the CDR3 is TGCAGCGTCGGGACAGGGGGCAACTATGGCTACACCTTC. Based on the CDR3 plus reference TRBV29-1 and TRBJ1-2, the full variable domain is SAVISQKPSRDICQRGTSLTIQCQVDSQVTMMFWYRQQPGQSLTLIATANQGSEATYESGFVIDKFPISRPNLTFSTLTVSNMSPEDSSIYLCSVGTGGNYGYTFGSGTRLTVV.

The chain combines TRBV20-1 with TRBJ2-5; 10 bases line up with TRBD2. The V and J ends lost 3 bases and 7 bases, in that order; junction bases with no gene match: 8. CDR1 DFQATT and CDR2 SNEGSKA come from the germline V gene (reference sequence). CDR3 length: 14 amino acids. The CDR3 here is CSASSSSGGGTQYF. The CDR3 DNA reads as TGCAGTGCTAGTTCTTCTAGCGGGGGAGGGACCCAGTACTTC.

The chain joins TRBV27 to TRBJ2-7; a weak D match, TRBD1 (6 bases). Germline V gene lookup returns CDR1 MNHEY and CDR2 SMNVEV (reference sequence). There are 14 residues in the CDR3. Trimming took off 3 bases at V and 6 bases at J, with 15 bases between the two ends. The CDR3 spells CASSFGQGSPEQYV. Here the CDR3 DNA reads TGTGCCAGCAGTTTCGGGCAGGGGAGCCCCGAGCAGTACGTC.

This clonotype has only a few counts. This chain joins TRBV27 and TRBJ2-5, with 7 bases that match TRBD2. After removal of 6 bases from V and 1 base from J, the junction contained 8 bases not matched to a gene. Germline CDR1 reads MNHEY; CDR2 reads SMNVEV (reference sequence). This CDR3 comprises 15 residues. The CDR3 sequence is CASRPGLLLQETQYF. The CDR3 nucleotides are TGTGCCAGCAGGCCGGGACTACTCCTCCAAGAGACCCAGTACTTC.

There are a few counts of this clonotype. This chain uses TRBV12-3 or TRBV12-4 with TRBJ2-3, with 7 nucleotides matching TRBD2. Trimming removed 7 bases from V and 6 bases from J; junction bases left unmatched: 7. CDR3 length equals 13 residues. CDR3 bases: TGTGCCAGCAATACTCCCGGGAGGGATACGCAGTATTTT. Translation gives CASNTPGRDTQYF.